This T cell receptor (beta chain) originates from a study of blood T cell repertoires in COVID-19. Study-level information: Researchers got acute and convalescent COVID-19 samples from the United States, Italy and Spain.

Authors' data handling: Quantification of nucleated cells was approximated via reference gene primer amplification. TCRdb's copy holds only in-frame clones and misses some; the assay was immunoSEQ multiplex PCR. V and J calls and clone size are those listed in that table; D and trimming were worked out from the DNA. The sample lists some 350,000 clones, approximately 82% occurring once. CDR1 and CDR2 from the germline V gene are LGHNA and YNFKEQ. Trimming at V came to 0 bases and at J to 5 bases, leaving 10 bases not matched to a gene. This CDR3 has 17 residues. V is TRBV4-2 and J is TRBJ2-1, with 7 bases matching TRBD2. The clonotype was recovered from a man aged 25 to 40 with active or convalescent COVID-19. Sequenced sample: peripheral blood. The CDR3 region has the DNA TGTGCCAGCAGCCAAGATGGGGTGGGGCTAGCGGACAATGAGCAGTTCTTC. Translating gives CASSQDGVGLADNEQFF.